This T cell receptor beta chain originates from a study of technical replicates of blood from a handful of donors. The table came from immunoSEQ multiplex PCR; TCRdb's copy has only in-frame clones and leaves some out. The table includes about 84,000 clones, around 97% detected once. CDR1 and CDR2 from the germline V gene are MGHRA and YSYEKL. The CDR3 is 16 residues long. V lost 2 bases, J lost 1 base, and 4 bases stayed unmatched. The sample consisted of T cells isolated from PBMCs. The rearrangement links TRBV4-1 to TRBJ2-4; TRBD2 matches at 8 bases. This TCR was sampled from a human donor in good health. CDR3 DNA sequence: TGCGCCAGCAGCCAACCCGGGAGGGGGGCCAAAAACATTCAGTACTTC. This translates into CASSQPGRGAKNIQYF.